The present T cell receptor beta chain was sequenced within a study of cytomegalovirus exposure and HLA in healthy donors. This clone was seen a handful of times. Antigen unknown. There are 15 residues in the CDR3. CDR1 is SGHAT, CDR2 FQNNGV, per germline. V was cut by 0 bases and J by 1 base, with 9 bases left in between. Study-level results: Later analysis showed most CMV-associated TCR beta chains appearing HLA-restricted.

In the PCR, 60 Vbeta and 13 Jbeta primers were used. Sequenced by immunoSEQ multiplex PCR; TCRdb stores in-frame clones only, minus some. The profile covers some 180,000 clones, with 75% to 90% appearing a single time and under 1.5% taken by the ten largest. V usage is TRBV11-2 and J usage is TRBJ2-5; tentative D call: TRBD2 (6 bases). The source material was PBMCs. This clonotype originated in a girl aged 5 to 17 in good health and CMV-seropositive. As DNA, the CDR3 is TGTGCCAGCAGCTTAGACGGACTAACCCAAGAGACCCAGTACTTC. Translating gives CASSLDGLTQETQYF.